This is a list of T cell receptor beta chains from one sample in a study of cytomegalovirus exposure and HLA in healthy donors. The assay was immunoSEQ multiplex PCR, and TCRdb's table has in-frame clones only and misses some. The sample includes some 70,000 clones, 78% seen only once; the top ten take roughly 8%. The sample taken for sequencing was PBMCs. Every receptor here comes from a young man in good health and CMV-seropositive. Both conserved end residues are part of each CDR3. D genes are given only for firm matches. Clone size is shown for a subset of rows, as once, few, many or a class of expanded clone.

clone_size: few
cdr3_length: 16
v_call: TRBV7-2
j_call: TRBJ2-6
d_call: TRBD2
cdr3_nt: TGTGCCAGCAGCTCCATGGGAGGGTCTGGGGCCAACGTCCTGACTTTC
cdr3_aa: CASSSMGGSGANVLTF

clone_size: -
cdr3_length: 16
v_call: TRBV6-1
j_call: TRBJ2-1
d_call: -
cdr3_nt: TGTGCCAGCAGTGGATCCCCCCAGGGTGGGTACAATGAGCAGTTCTTC
cdr3_aa: CASSGSPQGGYNEQFF

clone_size: few
cdr3_length: 13
v_call: TRBV5-1
j_call: TRBJ2-7
d_call: TRBD1
cdr3_nt: TGCGCCAGCAGCTTAGACAGGGGAGGCGAGCAGTACTTC
cdr3_aa: CASSLDRGGEQYF

clone_size: -
cdr3_length: 12
v_call: TRBV6-1
j_call: TRBJ2-1
d_call: -
cdr3_nt: TGTGCCAGCAGTGATCGGGGAAATGAGCAGTTCTTC
cdr3_aa: CASSDRGNEQFF

clone_size: -
cdr3_length: 14
v_call: TRBV6-5
j_call: TRBJ1-1
d_call: TRBD1
cdr3_nt: TGTGCCAGCAGTTACGACAGGGTGAACACTGAAGCTTTCTTT
cdr3_aa: CASSYDRVNTEAFF

clone_size: few
cdr3_length: 15
v_call: TRBV28
j_call: TRBJ1-1
d_call: TRBD1
cdr3_nt: TGTGCCAGCACTTCCCCCGGACAGGGGGAAACTGAAGCTTTCTTT
cdr3_aa: CASTSPGQGETEAFF

clone_size: -
cdr3_length: 12
v_call: TRBV28
j_call: TRBJ1-2
d_call: -
cdr3_nt: TGTGCCAGCAGTTTACAGGGGTATGGCTACACCTTC
cdr3_aa: CASSLQGYGYTF

clone_size: -
cdr3_length: 13
v_call: TRBV2
j_call: TRBJ1-2
d_call: -
cdr3_nt: TGTGCCAGCAGTGGGGGGGGTCACTATGGCTACACCTTC
cdr3_aa: CASSGGGHYGYTF

clone_size: -
cdr3_length: 12
v_call: TRBV5-4
j_call: TRBJ1-2
d_call: -
cdr3_nt: TGTGCCAGCAGCTTGTTGGGGGAGGACTACACCTTC
cdr3_aa: CASSLLGEDYTF

clone_size: -
cdr3_length: 15
v_call: TRBV6-5
j_call: TRBJ2-1
d_call: TRBD2
cdr3_nt: TGTGCCAGCAGTTACTCGCCTAGCGGGAGTTCAGTGCAGTTCTTC
cdr3_aa: CASSYSPSGSSVQFF

clone_size: -
cdr3_length: 13
v_call: TRBV4-1
j_call: TRBJ1-6
d_call: -
cdr3_nt: TGCGCCAGCAGCCAAGAAATAAATTCACCCCTCCACTTT
cdr3_aa: CASSQEINSPLHF

clone_size: -
cdr3_length: 14
v_call: TRBV5-1
j_call: TRBJ2-4
d_call: TRBD1
cdr3_nt: TGCGCCAGCAGCTCCGGGACAGGGCGGAACATTCAGTACTTC
cdr3_aa: CASSSGTGRNIQYF

clone_size: few
cdr3_length: 15
v_call: TRBV21-1
j_call: TRBJ1-2
d_call: -
cdr3_nt: TGTGCCAGCAGCAAAGCGGGGGGGGTCATCTATGGCTACACCTTC
cdr3_aa: CASSKAGGVIYGYTF

clone_size: -
cdr3_length: 12
v_call: TRBV30
j_call: TRBJ2-7
d_call: -
cdr3_nt: TGTGCTTTCAACCAGGGGCCCTACGAGCAGTACTTC
cdr3_aa: CAFNQGPYEQYF

clone_size: -
cdr3_length: 13
v_call: TRBV7-2
j_call: TRBJ1-1
d_call: -
cdr3_nt: TGTGCCAGCAGCTGGGAGTGGAACACTGAAGCTTTCTTT
cdr3_aa: CASSWEWNTEAFF

clone_size: -
cdr3_length: 14
v_call: TRBV9
j_call: TRBJ2-5
d_call: TRBD2
cdr3_nt: TGTGCCAGCAGCTCGGGGGGGGGACAAGAGACCCAGTACTTC
cdr3_aa: CASSSGGGQETQYF

clone_size: -
cdr3_length: 14
v_call: TRBV5-1
j_call: TRBJ2-7
d_call: TRBD1
cdr3_nt: TGCGCCAGCAGCCCAGAACGACAGGGGAACGAGCAGTACTTC
cdr3_aa: CASSPERQGNEQYF

clone_size: few
cdr3_length: 12
v_call: TRBV19
j_call: TRBJ2-1
d_call: -
cdr3_nt: TGTGCCAGTAGTATATCCGTGAATGAGCAGTTCTTC
cdr3_aa: CASSISVNEQFF

clone_size: -
cdr3_length: 15
v_call: TRBV7-9
j_call: TRBJ2-5
d_call: TRBD2
cdr3_nt: TGTGCCAGCTCTCCCGGGACTAGCGGGGGGGAGACCCAGTACTTC
cdr3_aa: CASSPGTSGGETQYF